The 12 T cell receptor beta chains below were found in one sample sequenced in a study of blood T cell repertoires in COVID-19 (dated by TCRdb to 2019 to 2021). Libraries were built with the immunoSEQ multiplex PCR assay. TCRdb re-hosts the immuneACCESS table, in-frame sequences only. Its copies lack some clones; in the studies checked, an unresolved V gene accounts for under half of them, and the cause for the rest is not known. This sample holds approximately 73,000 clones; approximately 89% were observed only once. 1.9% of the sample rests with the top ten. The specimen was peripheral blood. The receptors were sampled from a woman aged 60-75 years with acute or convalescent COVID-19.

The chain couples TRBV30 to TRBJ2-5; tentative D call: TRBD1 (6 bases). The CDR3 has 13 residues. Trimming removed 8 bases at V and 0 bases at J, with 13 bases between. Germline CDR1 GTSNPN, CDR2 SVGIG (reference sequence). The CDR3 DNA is TGTGCCGGCCGGACAGTAAACCAAGAGACCCAGTACTTC. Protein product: CAGRTVNQETQYF.

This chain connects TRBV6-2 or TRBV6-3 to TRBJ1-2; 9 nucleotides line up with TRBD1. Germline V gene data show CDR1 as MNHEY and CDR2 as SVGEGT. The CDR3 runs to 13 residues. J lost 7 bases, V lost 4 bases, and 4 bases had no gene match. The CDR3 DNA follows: TGTGCCAGCAGTTCTACAGGGGGCATTGGCTACACCTTC. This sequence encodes CASSSTGGIGYTF.

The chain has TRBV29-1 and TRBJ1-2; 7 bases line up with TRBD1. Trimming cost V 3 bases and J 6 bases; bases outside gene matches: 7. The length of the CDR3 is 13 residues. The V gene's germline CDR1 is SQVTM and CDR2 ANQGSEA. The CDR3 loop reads CSVDGAGGHGYTF. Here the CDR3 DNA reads TGCAGCGTTGATGGGGCAGGGGGTCATGGCTACACCTTC.

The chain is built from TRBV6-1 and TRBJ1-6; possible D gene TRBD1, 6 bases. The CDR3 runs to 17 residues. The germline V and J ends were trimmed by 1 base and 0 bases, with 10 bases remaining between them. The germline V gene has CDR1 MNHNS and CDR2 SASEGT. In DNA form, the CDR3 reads TGTGCCAGCAGTGAAGGGACAGACAGCTCCTATAATTCACCCCTCCACTTT. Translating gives CASSEGTDSSYNSPLHF.

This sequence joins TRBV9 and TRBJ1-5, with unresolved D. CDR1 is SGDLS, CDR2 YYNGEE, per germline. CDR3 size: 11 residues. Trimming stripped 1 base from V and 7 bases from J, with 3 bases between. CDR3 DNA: TGTGCCAGCAGCGTACGGCAGCCCCAGCATTTT. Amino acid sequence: CASSVRQPQHF.

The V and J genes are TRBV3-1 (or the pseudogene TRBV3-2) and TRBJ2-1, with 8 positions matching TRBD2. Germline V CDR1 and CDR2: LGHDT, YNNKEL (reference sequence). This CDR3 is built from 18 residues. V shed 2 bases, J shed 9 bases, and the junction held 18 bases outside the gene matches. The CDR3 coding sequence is TGTGCCAGCAGCCAACCCCCTACTAGCGGCCTAGGAGAATGTGAGCAGTTCTTC. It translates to CASSQPPTSGLGECEQFF.

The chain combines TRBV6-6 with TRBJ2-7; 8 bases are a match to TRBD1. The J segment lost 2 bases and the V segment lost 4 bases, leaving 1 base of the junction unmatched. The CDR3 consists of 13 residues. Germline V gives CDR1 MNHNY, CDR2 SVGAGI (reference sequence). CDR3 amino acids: CASSSQGAYEQYF. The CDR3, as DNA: TGTGCCAGCAGTTCACAGGGGGCCTACGAGCAGTACTTC.

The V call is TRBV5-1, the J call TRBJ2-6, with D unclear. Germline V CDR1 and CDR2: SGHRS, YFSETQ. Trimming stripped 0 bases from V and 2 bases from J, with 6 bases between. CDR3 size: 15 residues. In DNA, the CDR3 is TGCGCCAGCAGCTTGGGGGCCGCTGGGGCCAACGTCCTGACTTTC. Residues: CASSLGAAGANVLTF.

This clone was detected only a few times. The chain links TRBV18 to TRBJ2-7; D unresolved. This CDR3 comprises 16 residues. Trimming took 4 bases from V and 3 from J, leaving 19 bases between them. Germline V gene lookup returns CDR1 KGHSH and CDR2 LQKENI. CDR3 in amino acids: CASSLDQRNPDYEQYF. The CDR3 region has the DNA TGTGCCAGCTCACTTGACCAGCGCAACCCGGACTACGAGCAGTACTTC.

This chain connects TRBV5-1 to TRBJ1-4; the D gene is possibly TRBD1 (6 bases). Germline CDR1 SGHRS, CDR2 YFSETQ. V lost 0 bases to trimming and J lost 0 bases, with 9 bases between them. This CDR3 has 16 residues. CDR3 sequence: CASSLGQEATNEKLFF. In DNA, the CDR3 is TGCGCCAGCAGCTTGGGACAGGAGGCAACTAATGAAAAACTGTTTTTT.

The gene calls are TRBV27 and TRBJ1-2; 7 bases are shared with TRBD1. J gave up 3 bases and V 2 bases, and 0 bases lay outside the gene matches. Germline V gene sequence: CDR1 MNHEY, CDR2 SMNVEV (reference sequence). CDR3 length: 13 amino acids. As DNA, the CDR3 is TGTGCCAGCAGTTTAACAGGGGACTATGGCTACACCTTC. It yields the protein CASSLTGDYGYTF.

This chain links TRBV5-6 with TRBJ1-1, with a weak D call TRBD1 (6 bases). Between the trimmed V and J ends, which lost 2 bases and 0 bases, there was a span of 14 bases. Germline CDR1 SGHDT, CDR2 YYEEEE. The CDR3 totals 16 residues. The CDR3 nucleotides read TGTGCCAGCAGCTTTCCGGGACACCGGTTGAACACTGAAGCTTTCTTT. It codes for CASSFPGHRLNTEAFF. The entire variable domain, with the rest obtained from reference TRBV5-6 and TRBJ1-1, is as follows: DAGVTQSPTHLIKTRGQQVTLRCSPKSGHDTVSWYQQALGQGPQFIFQYYEEEERQRGNFPDRFSGHQFPNYSSELNVNALLLGDSALYLCASSFPGHRLNTEAFFGQGTRLTVV.